The 12 T cell receptor beta chains in this list originate from one sample, sequenced in a study of blood T cell repertoires in COVID-19. The assay was immunoSEQ multiplex PCR, and TCRdb's table has in-frame clones only and misses some. The profile shows a few hundred thousand clones, roughly 85% of them singletons. Sequenced: peripheral blood. The source of these receptors is a woman younger than 35 with acute or convalescent COVID-19.

On this clone itself: A read error may produce the germline difference seen at one junction end. This chain joins TRBV19 and TRBJ2-2, with D maybe TRBD1 (5 bases). The V gene's germline CDR1 is LNHDA and CDR2 SQIVND (reference sequence). The CDR3 totals 13 residues. CDR3: CLHPQANTGELFF. DNA for the CDR3: TGCCTCCACCCACAGGCGAACACCGGGGAGCTGTTTTTT.

The chain recombines TRBV6-5 with TRBJ2-7, with D perhaps matching TRBD2 (5 bases). The CDR3 runs 13 residues. The germline V gene has CDR1 MNHEY and CDR2 SVGAGI. Trimming pared 0 bases from V and 7 bases from J, leaving 10 bases between. This CDR3 is CASSYSKPGEQYF. The CDR3 DNA sequence: TGTGCCAGCAGTTACTCCAAACCGGGGGAGCAGTACTTC.

This clone was seen once. The junction does not match germline at one end; this may be a read error. CDR3 sequence reads: CASSLVGGGEVFF. The CDR3 DNA reads as TGTGCCAGCAGCTTAGTCGGTGGCGGGGAGGTGTTTTTT. V and J are TRBV11-1 and TRBJ2-2; D is perhaps TRBD2 (6 bases). CDR3 length equals 13 residues. CDR1 is SGHAT and CDR2 is FQDESV in the germline V gene (reference sequence).

This sequence joins TRBV7-2 and TRBJ2-2, with 9 bases identical to TRBD1. The CDR3 length is 18 residues. V dropped 1 base and J dropped 7; count of bases not matched to a gene: 13. The germline CDR1 and CDR2 sequences are SGHTA and FQGNSA. CDR3 amino acids: CASSLVLMGQGMIGELFF. The CDR3 nucleotides are TGTGCCAGCAGCTTAGTCCTAATGGGACAGGGAATGATCGGGGAGCTGTTTTTT.

About this clone itself: An end of the junction differs from the germline gene, which may be a read error. The chain couples TRBV4-3 to TRBJ2-2, with D perhaps matching TRBD2 (5 bases). CDR3 length: 15 amino acids. In germline, CDR1 is LGHNA, CDR2 YSLEER. The CDR3 loop reads CASSHDVAGVGKLFF. CDR3 nucleotide sequence: TGCGCCAGCAGCCACGACGTAGCCGGGGTCGGGAAGCTGTTTTTT.

The gene calls are TRBV28 and TRBJ2-4, with 10 bases matching TRBD1. With V trimmed by 6 bases and J by 10 bases, 6 bases remained unmatched. Germline values: CDR1 MDHEN, CDR2 SYDVKM. CDR3 size: 13 residues. The CDR3 spells CASRPDRGYIQYF. CDR3 sequence (DNA): TGTGCCAGCAGACCGGACAGGGGGTATATTCAGTACTTC.

This clone was counted between two and nine times. The chain couples TRBV5-1 to TRBJ1-6; D is uncertain. The CDR3 runs to 17 residues. Looked up from germline, CDR1 is SGHRS and CDR2 is YFSETQ. With 0 bases removed from V and 0 bases from J, the gap between germline ends came to 10 bases. CDR3 region: CASSLVAGSSYNSPLHF. In DNA form, the CDR3 reads TGCGCCAGCAGCTTGGTGGCGGGGAGCTCCTATAATTCACCCCTCCACTTT. Full variable domain (rest looked up from reference TRBV5-1 and TRBJ1-6): KAGVTQTPRYLIKTRGQQVTLSCSPISGHRSVSWYQQTPGQGLQFLFEYFSETQRNKGNFPGRFSGRQFSNSRSEMNVSTLELGDSALYLCASSLVAGSSYNSPLHFGNGTRLTVT.

This clone was counted only a few times. The rearrangement uses TRBV7-2 and TRBJ1-6, with a possible D match to TRBD1 (6 bases). V lost 1 base and J 4 bases, leaving 14 bases between the germline ends. This CDR3 is built from 17 residues. Germline CDR1 SGHTA, CDR2 FQGNSA. This chain's CDR3 is CASSLERGARYNSPLHF. For the CDR3, the DNA is TGTGCCAGCAGCTTAGAGCGGGGGGCAAGGTATAATTCACCCCTCCACTTT.

The chain employs TRBV6-5 and TRBJ1-1; TRBD1 agrees at 8 bases. The CDR3 loop spans 14 amino acids. Germline V gene data show CDR1 as MNHEY and CDR2 as SVGAGI. V was pared by 7 bases and J by 6 bases, with 10 bases of the junction left unmatched. This CDR3 reads CASTGQGALAEAFF. The CDR3, as DNA: TGTGCCAGCACGGGCCAGGGGGCTCTCGCTGAAGCTTTCTTT.

The genes are TRBV6-6 and TRBJ2-2; 7 bases map to TRBD1. CDR3 length equals 14 residues. With 10 bases clipped from V and 2 bases from J, the junction kept 7 bases outside the gene matches. Germline-derived CDR1 and CDR2 are MNHNY and SVGAGI (reference sequence). CDR3 protein: CAIPGQTNTGELFF. The CDR3 bases are TGTGCCATCCCGGGACAGACCAACACCGGGGAGCTGTTTTTT.

This chain joins TRBV12-3 or TRBV12-4 and TRBJ1-1; D unresolved. V was shortened by 4 bases and J by 0 bases, with 3 bases between the two germline ends. This CDR3 contains 12 residues. In DNA form, the CDR3 reads TGTGCCAGCAGTTACTTGAACACTGAAGCTTTCTTT. It codes for CASSYLNTEAFF.

This sequence joins TRBV9 and TRBJ2-5, with D possibly matching TRBD1 (6 bases). From germline, CDR1 is SGDLS and CDR2 YYNGEE. The CDR3 extends over 15 amino acids. Trimming took 0 bases from V and 3 from J, leaving 12 bases between them. CDR3 coding DNA: TGTGCCAGCAGCGTAGACGACAGGATCAAAGAGACCCAGTACTTC. It translates to CASSVDDRIKETQYF.